This T cell receptor beta chain was documented in a study of cytomegalovirus exposure and HLA in healthy donors. Study findings and constraints: In vitro testing confirmed three CMV-associated chains as specific for CMV antigens.

The table came from immunoSEQ multiplex PCR; TCRdb's copy has only in-frame clones and leaves some out. Of approximately 41,000 clones in the sample, 85% to 95% were seen once. As for this clone: Antigen: not known.

This CDR3 is 16 amino acids long. Per the germline V gene, CDR1 is SNHLY and CDR2 is FYNNEI. J was trimmed by 2 bases and V by 3 bases; bases with no gene match: 7. This clonotype was obtained from a man aged 18-30 years in good health and CMV-seronegative. V usage is TRBV2 and J usage is TRBJ2-1; TRBD1 aligns across 7 bases. The sequenced sample consisted of PBMCs. For the CDR3, the DNA is TGTGCCAGCAGTGATTTCTCACAGGGGCCCTACAATGAGCAGTTCTTC. This sequence encodes CASSDFSQGPYNEQFF.